A selection of T cell receptor beta chains follows, all from one sample in a study of blood T cell repertoires in COVID-19. Profiling relied on immunoSEQ multiplex PCR, and the TCRdb table lists in-frame clones only, not all of them. The table has tens of thousands of clones, 75% to 90% seen once. Sequences were obtained from peripheral blood. These receptors were obtained from a human donor in a cohort sampled during active COVID-19. The CDR3 runs from the conserved cysteine through the conserved F or W. The D gene is left open where the match is weak. Where a row states a size, it is once, few, many or the class of an expanded clone; other rows omit it.

>TRBJ2-6|once|TRBV11-3|TRBD1
TGTGCCAGCAGCTCGGGACAGGGTTCGGACGGGGCCAACGTCCTGACTTTC
CASSSGQGSDGANVLTF
>TRBJ1-1|NA|TRBV5-5|NA
TGTGCCAGCAGCGGGGGGAGAACTGAAGCTTTCTTT
CASSGGRTEAFF
>TRBJ2-1|NA|TRBV27|TRBD2
TGTGCCAGCAGTCCCCGAACCGGACTAGTAACCAATGAGCAGTTCTTC
CASSPRTGLVTNEQFF
>TRBJ1-5|NA|TRBV28|NA
TGTGCCAGCAGTTTACGGCAGGGCAATCAGCCCCAGCATTTT
CASSLRQGNQPQHF
>TRBJ1-6|NA|TRBV27|NA
TGTGCCAGCAGTTATAGAGAAAATTCACCCCTCCACTTT
CASSYRENSPLHF
>TRBJ2-7|NA|TRBV28|NA
TGTGCCAGCACCGCAGGGGCCTACGAGCAGTACTTC
CASTAGAYEQYF
>TRBJ1-5|NA|TRBV10-2|NA
TGCGCCAGCAGTGACACTACGACTAGCAATCAGCCCCAGCATTTT
CASSDTTTSNQPQHF
>TRBJ2-2|NA|TRBV28|NA
TGTGCCAGCAGGGTGGGGGGAAGCGCGAACACCGGGGAGCTGTTTTTT
CASRVGGSANTGELFF
>TRBJ2-6|NA|TRBV7-9|NA
TGTGCCAGCAGCACCGGGGGACGATTTGGGGCCAACGTCCTGACTTTC
CASSTGGRFGANVLTF
>TRBJ2-7|NA|TRBV6-6|NA
TGTGCCAGCAAAACTCGGCTAGGGGCCTACGAGCAGTACTTC
CASKTRLGAYEQYF
>TRBJ1-4|NA|TRBV4-3|NA
TGCGCCAGCAGCCAAGATTCGACCTTTCGGGTTGTTGGTGAAAAACTGTTTTTT
CASSQDSTFRVVGEKLFF
>TRBJ2-7|NA|TRBV19|NA
TGTGCCAGTAGTATTGAGCCGGGCTCCTACGAGCAGTACTTC
CASSIEPGSYEQYF
>TRBJ2-1|NA|TRBV10-3|TRBD2
TGTGCCATCAGCACTATAGGAGCGGGGCCCTACAATGAGCAGTTCTTC
CAISTIGAGPYNEQFF
>TRBJ2-7|NA|TRBV5-8|NA
TGTGCCAGCAGCTTGTTTTTGGGGAGCGAGCAGTACTTC
CASSLFLGSEQYF
>TRBJ1-6|NA|TRBV7-8|TRBD1
TGTGCCAGCAGCCCGGACAGGATGAGGGCCTCACCCCTCCACTTT
CASSPDRMRASPLHF
>TRBJ2-2|NA|TRBV28|TRBD1
TGTGCCAGCAGTTTGGCAGGGGGCGGCGGGGAGCTGTTTTTT
CASSLAGGGGELFF
>TRBJ2-5|few|TRBV4-1|NA
TGCGCCAGCAGCTACCGTCCGGAGATCCGTCAAGAGACCCAGTACTTC
CASSYRPEIRQETQYF